A selection of T cell receptor beta chains follows, all from one sample in a study of cytomegalovirus exposure and HLA in healthy donors. Measured with immunoSEQ multiplex PCR; TCRdb has only the in-frame clones, and not every one. The repertoire holds 150,000 to 200,000 clones, with 70% to 90% as singletons. The sample taken for sequencing was PBMCs. Every receptor here comes from a young woman in good health and CMV-seropositive. CDR3s include the opening cysteine and the closing phenylalanine or tryptophan. D genes are given only for firm matches. Clone size is shown for a subset of rows, as once, few, many or a class of expanded clone.

.	TRBV4-1	.	TRBJ2-1	TGCGCCAGCAGCCAAGGAGGTCTCTCCTACAATGAGCAGTTCTTC	CASSQGGLSYNEQFF
.	TRBV6-1	TRBD1	TRBJ2-5	TGTGCCAGCGCCCAGGGGGCCCGGGAGACCCAGTACTTC	CASAQGARETQYF
.	TRBV11-2	TRBD1	TRBJ2-1	TGTGCCAGCAGCTTATTTTGGGCCGGACAGGGTGTGGATGAGCAGTTCTTC	CASSLFWAGQGVDEQFF
.	TRBV7-9	TRBD1	TRBJ1-1	TGTGCCAGCAGCCCAACAGGGGGTGACACTGAAGCTTTCTTT	CASSPTGGDTEAFF
.	TRBV7-9	.	TRBJ2-5	TGTGCCAGCAGCTTAGGACTGTCCCAAGAGACCCAGTACTTC	CASSLGLSQETQYF
.	TRBV5-6	TRBD1	TRBJ1-1	TGTGCCAGCAGCTCAATACCCGGGACAGGAGAGAGGCCTGAAGCTTTCTTT	CASSSIPGTGERPEAFF
.	TRBV25-1	TRBD2	TRBJ2-1	TGTGCCAGCAGTCTCGGGGGGGCCGCCTACAATGAGCAGTTCTTC	CASSLGGAAYNEQFF
.	TRBV6-1	TRBD1	TRBJ2-1	TGTGCCAGCAGTGCTCCAGGGACAGGCAATGAGCAGTTCTTC	CASSAPGTGNEQFF
.	TRBV7-8	TRBD2	TRBJ2-5	TGTGCCAGCAGTCAGCTAGCGGGAGAGACCCAGTACTTC	CASSQLAGETQYF
once	TRBV6-1	.	TRBJ1-5	TGTGCCAGCAGTGGTCAAAATCAGCCCCAGCATTTT	CASSGQNQPQHF
.	TRBV5-1	TRBD2	TRBJ2-1	TGCGCCAGCAGCTTGAATCCGGCGGGGGGGCCCGGGTCCTACAATGAGCAGTTCTTC	CASSLNPAGGPGSYNEQFF
once	TRBV19	.	TRBJ2-7	TGTGCCAGTAGTTGGGACACCTCCTACGAGCAGTACTTC	CASSWDTSYEQYF
.	TRBV4-2	TRBD1	TRBJ1-2	TGTGCCAGCAGCCGTGAGGGACAGGGAGACTATGGCTACACCTTC	CASSREGQGDYGYTF
.	TRBV30	TRBD2	TRBJ2-1	TGTGCCTGGAAAACAGCGGGGGAGTACAATGAGCAGTTCTTC	CAWKTAGEYNEQFF
.	TRBV11-2	.	TRBJ2-2	TGTGCCAGCAGCTTACTCCGTCCCGGGGAGCTGTTTTTT	CASSLLRPGELFF
.	TRBV29-1	TRBD1	TRBJ1-5	TGCAGCGTTGTATTCGACAGGGGGGATCAGCCCCAGCATTTT	CSVVFDRGDQPQHF
.	TRBV7-9	.	TRBJ1-2	TGTGCCAGCAGCGAGGGTCGACAGGACGGCTACACCTTC	CASSEGRQDGYTF
.	TRBV15	TRBD1	TRBJ2-4	TGTGCCACCAGCAGAAACCAGGGGGCTGCCAAAAACATTCAGTACTTC	CATSRNQGAAKNIQYF
.	TRBV7-2	.	TRBJ1-2	TGTGCCAGCAGCTTAGGGTCAGGGGCTGGCTACACCTTC	CASSLGSGAGYTF
.	TRBV13	.	TRBJ2-7	TGTGCCAGCAGTACAGATCCCTACGAGCAGTACTTC	CASSTDPYEQYF
.	TRBV28	TRBD1	TRBJ2-7	TGTGCCAGCAGGCAACCGGGACAGGGCCAGTACGAGCAGTACTTC	CASRQPGQGQYEQYF
.	TRBV6-1	.	TRBJ2-3	TGTGCCAGCACCCGGGTCATGACAGATACGCAGTATTTT	CASTRVMTDTQYF
.	TRBV19	TRBD1	TRBJ1-2	TGTGCCACCTTGCTGACAGGGCGCAACTATGGCTACACCTTC	CATLLTGRNYGYTF
.	TRBV14	TRBD1	TRBJ1-2	TGTGCCAGCAGCCGGGACAGCGCTAACTATGGCTACACCTTC	CASSRDSANYGYTF
.	TRBV7-8	.	TRBJ1-5	TGTGCCAGCAGCGTTCAGGGCAATCAGCCCCAGCATTTT	CASSVQGNQPQHF
.	TRBV5-1	.	TRBJ1-1	TGCGCCAGCAGCGCACGACAGTACGGGAACACTGAAGCTTTCTTT	CASSARQYGNTEAFF